Below, 21 T cell receptor beta chains from the same sample are listed, as sequenced in a study of blood T cell repertoires in COVID-19. The assay was immunoSEQ multiplex PCR, and TCRdb's table has in-frame clones only and misses some. The sample has roughly 91,000 clones, 65% to 80% seen once. The sample consisted of peripheral blood. The receptor source for this set is a man between 65 and 85 years old with acute or convalescent COVID-19.

This sequence joins TRBV28 and TRBJ2-1, with TRBD2 identical over 15 bases. The germline gives CDR1 MDHEN, CDR2 SYDVKM. This CDR3 comprises 15 residues. V gave up 4 bases and J gave up 10 bases; unmatched junction bases: 5. The CDR3 DNA reads as TGTGCCAGCAGTTATTGGACTAGCGGGGGGGCCGAGCAGTTCTTC. Translation gives CASSYWTSGGAEQFF.

The V call is TRBV18, the J call TRBJ2-7; tentatively, D is TRBD2 (5 bases). CDR1 is KGHSH and CDR2 is LQKENI in the germline V gene. V lost 3 bases, J lost 3 bases, and 9 bases lay in between. The CDR3 runs 13 residues. Here the CDR3 reads CASSPAGIYEQYV. The CDR3 region has the DNA TGTGCCAGCTCACCTGCCGGGATCTACGAGCAGTACGTC.

The chain combines TRBV18 with TRBJ2-5; D is unresolved. The V gene's germline CDR1 is KGHSH and CDR2 LQKENI. Trimming stripped 3 bases from V and 2 bases from J, with 16 bases between. The CDR3 has 16 residues. CDR3 DNA: TGTGCCAGCTCACCTTACCACGCTACAGTACAAGAGACCCAGTACTTC. Its translation is CASSPYHATVQETQYF.

V gene TRBV2 combines with J gene TRBJ2-2; the D gene is possibly TRBD2 (6 bases). Germline assignment: CDR1 SNHLY and CDR2 FYNNEI. The V gene lost 3 bases and the J gene lost 0 bases, with 11 bases spanning the gap. The CDR3 spans 16 residues. The CDR3 DNA reads TGTGCCAGCAGTGAGGGAGGCACCACGAACACCGGGGAGCTGTTTTTT. Amino acids: CASSEGGTTNTGELFF.

CDR3 nucleotide sequence: TGTGCCAGTGGGCGACAGGGGGAGACTGAAGCTTTCTTT. Translated: CASGRQGETEAFF. The rearrangement joins TRBV19 to TRBJ1-1; 9 bases match TRBD1. Trimming removed 8 bases from V and 5 bases from J; junction bases left unmatched: 6. Germline-derived CDR1 and CDR2 are LNHDA and SQIVND (reference sequence). The CDR3 extends over 13 amino acids.

The rearrangement uses TRBV2 and TRBJ2-1; 8 nucleotides agree with TRBD2. Per germline, CDR1 SNHLY and CDR2 FYNNEI. This CDR3 region has 14 residues. The J segment lost 2 bases and the V segment lost 3 bases, leaving 0 bases of the junction unmatched. The DNA of the CDR3 is TGTGCCAGCAGTGAGCGGGGGGCCTACAATGAGCAGTTCTTC. Its protein product is CASSERGAYNEQFF. The full variable domain, with the rest looked up from reference TRBV2 and TRBJ2-1, is EPEVTQTPSHQVTQMGQEVILRCVPISNHLYFYWYRQILGQKVEFLVSFYNNEISEKSEIFDDQFSVERPDGSNFTLKIRSTKLEDSAMYFCASSERGAYNEQFFGPGTRLTVL.

The chain couples TRBV9 to TRBJ1-6; TRBD1 matches at 7 bases. With V trimmed by 3 bases and J by 12 bases, 6 bases remained unmatched. The germline V gene has CDR1 SGDLS and CDR2 YYNGEE. The CDR3 covers 13 residues. CDR3 region: CASSGQGAGPLHF. In DNA form, the CDR3 reads TGTGCCAGCAGCGGACAGGGTGCAGGACCCCTCCACTTT.

The chain uses TRBV20-1 and TRBJ2-2; 9 nucleotides line up with TRBD2. Germline CDR1 and CDR2: DFQATT and SNEGSKA (reference sequence). The CDR3 consists of 16 residues. V shed 3 bases and J 1 base; nucleotides not matched to a gene: 6. The CDR3 here is CSASGIAGVNTGELFF. Here the CDR3 DNA reads TGCAGTGCTAGTGGTATAGCGGGGGTGAACACCGGGGAGCTGTTTTTT.

The chain uses TRBV5-1 and TRBJ2-7; maybe TRBD1 (6 bases). The germline V gene has CDR1 SGHRS and CDR2 YFSETQ. The length of the CDR3 is 15 residues. Trimming took 2 bases from V and 1 from J, leaving 13 bases between them. The CDR3 nucleotides read TGCGCCAGCAGCTTCTTACCGGGACAATCCTACGAGCAGTACTTC. Residues: CASSFLPGQSYEQYF.

The V gene is TRBV5-1, the J gene TRBJ1-6, with a tentative D call TRBD1 (6 bases). Per the germline V gene, CDR1 is SGHRS and CDR2 is YFSETQ. Trimming pared 5 bases from V and 9 bases from J, leaving 18 bases between. CDR3 length: 15 amino acids. The CDR3 reads CASSLGLGAGSPLHF. CDR3 sequence (DNA): TGCGCCAGCAGTCTTGGGTTGGGGGCTGGTTCACCCCTCCACTTT.

The rearrangement uses TRBV20-1 and TRBJ2-5; D ambiguous. This CDR3 contains 11 residues. The V gene lost 2 bases and the J gene lost 5 bases, with 6 bases spanning the gap. CDR1 DFQATT and CDR2 SNEGSKA come from the germline V gene (reference sequence). CDR3 nucleotides: TGCAGTGCTAGATTTGGCGAGACCCAGTACTTC. Translated: CSARFGETQYF.

J is TRBJ2-2 and V is TRBV3-1 (or the pseudogene TRBV3-2); D is possibly TRBD1 (5 bases). Trimming removed 1 base at V and 4 bases at J, with 13 bases between. The germline gives CDR1 LGHDT, CDR2 YNNKEL (reference sequence). The CDR3 runs to 16 residues. This chain's CDR3 is CASSQGTQGFTGELFF. In DNA form, the CDR3 reads TGTGCCAGCAGCCAAGGAACTCAGGGTTTCACCGGGGAGCTGTTTTTT.

There are many counts of this clone. The chain carries TRBV23-1 and TRBJ1-1, with D possibly matching TRBD1 (5 bases). TRBV23-1 is flagged as an ORF with uncertain function. The CDR3 is 18 residues long. The V and J ends lost 4 bases and 4 bases respectively, with 25 bases between them. CDR3: CASSLQASGSGGGTEAFF. The CDR3 DNA reads as TGCGCCAGCAGTCTCCAAGCTTCCGGGTCGGGGGGAGGCACTGAAGCTTTCTTT.

V usage is TRBV18 and J usage is TRBJ2-2, with TRBD2 matching over 8 bases. The CDR3 is 19 residues long. CDR1 is KGHSH and CDR2 is LQKENI in the germline V gene. J lost 0 bases, V lost 0 bases, and 9 bases had no gene match. DNA of the CDR3: TGTGCCAGCTCACCACCGCGGGGACTAGAGAGCGCGAACACCGGGGAGCTGTTTTTT. Translation: CASSPPRGLESANTGELFF.

The V and J genes are TRBV5-1 and TRBJ2-5; TRBD1 matches 9 bases. V lost 2 bases, J lost 2 bases, and 4 bases stayed unmatched. The CDR3 contains 15 residues. The V gene's germline CDR1 is SGHRS and CDR2 YFSETQ. Here the CDR3 DNA reads TGCGCCAGCAGCTTATCCGGGACAGGGCAAGAGACCCAGTACTTC. This sequence encodes CASSLSGTGQETQYF.

V gene TRBV10-3 combines with J gene TRBJ2-7; 10 nucleotides match TRBD1. The CDR3 spans 12 residues. The germline V gene encodes CDR1 ENHRY and CDR2 SYGVKD. The CDR3 sequence: CVTGTGAYEQYF. CDR3 in DNA: TGTGTCACCGGGACAGGGGCCTACGAGCAGTACTTC.

This clone has only a few counts. This chain joins TRBV5-4 and TRBJ2-1; possible D gene TRBD1, 5 bases. Germline V gene data show CDR1 as SGHNT and CDR2 as YYREEE (reference sequence). V gave up 4 bases and J gave up 4 bases, with 18 bases separating them. This CDR3 spans 16 amino acids. The CDR3 is CASSTSPQTDYNEQFF. DNA for the CDR3: TGTGCCAGCAGCACCTCGCCTCAGACAGATTACAATGAGCAGTTCTTC.

J is TRBJ2-7 and V is TRBV27; 12 positions match TRBD2. With 5 bases clipped from V and 5 bases from J, the junction kept 10 bases outside the gene matches. The germline gives CDR1 MNHEY, CDR2 SMNVEV (reference sequence). The CDR3 is 16 amino acids. The CDR3 DNA reads as TGTGCCAGCAGTGCATCCGGACTAGCGGGGTATGACGAGCAGTACTTC. Protein: CASSASGLAGYDEQYF.

This sequence joins TRBV27 and TRBJ1-2; 7 bases line up with TRBD1. This CDR3 region has 13 residues. Germline V CDR1 and CDR2: MNHEY, SMNVEV (reference sequence). Trimming cost V 5 bases and J 2 bases; bases outside gene matches: 2. The CDR3, as DNA: TGTGCCAGCAGTCCGACAGGGAACTATGGCTACACCTTC. It codes for CASSPTGNYGYTF.

This sequence joins TRBV13 and TRBJ2-1; D is possibly TRBD1 (7 bases). CDR1 is PRHDT, CDR2 FYEKMQ, per germline (reference sequence). The CDR3 consists of 12 residues. The V gene lost 4 bases and the J gene lost 12 bases, with 13 bases spanning the gap. DNA for the CDR3: TGTGCCAGCAGCTACGGGGGACAGTTGCAGTTCTTC. This gives the protein CASSYGGQLQFF.

The chain carries TRBV11-2 and TRBJ2-3; the match to TRBD1 covers 8 bases. Germline CDR1 reads SGHAT; CDR2 reads FQNNGV. With 1 base clipped from V and 3 bases from J, the junction kept 3 bases outside the gene matches. CDR3 length: 15 amino acids. CDR3 loop: CASSLGDRWTDTQYF. CDR3 DNA sequence: TGTGCCAGCAGCTTAGGGGACAGGTGGACAGATACGCAGTATTTT.